Sequencing of this T cell receptor (beta chain) was carried out in a study of T cells in Graves' hyperthyroidism and ophthalmopathy. General observations from the study: A median 6.5 months before onset, the model predicted ophthalmopathy. Separation of ophthalmopathy from stable hyperthyroidism was achieved by a 13 V-J model.

J was trimmed by 4 bases and V by 5 bases; bases with no gene match: 8. Germline V gene sequence: CDR1 LNHDA, CDR2 SQIVND (reference sequence). The CDR3 spans 15 residues. As to this clonotype: Antigen unknown.

RNA transcripts served as the template for amplifying TCR beta CDR3 regions. An initial round of RT-PCR targeting the TCR CDR3 relied on the HTBI primer set. TCRdb recomputed calls from the multiplex PCR reads with MiXCR, one row per CDR3 protein. The table shows 500,000 to 650,000 distinct CDR3 sequences, with roughly 17% occurring only once. Thyroid ultrasound and orbital computed tomography, with clinical symptoms and serum thyroxine and TRAb, informed diagnoses. This sequence originates from a woman aged 18 to 35 with Graves' ophthalmopathy. The sample was blood. The rearrangement links TRBV19 to TRBJ2-4; 7 positions agree with TRBD1. CDR3 amino acids: CASSPRTGTKNIQYF. CDR3 in DNA: TGTGCCAGTAGTCCCCGGACAGGCACTAAAAACATTCAGTACTTC.